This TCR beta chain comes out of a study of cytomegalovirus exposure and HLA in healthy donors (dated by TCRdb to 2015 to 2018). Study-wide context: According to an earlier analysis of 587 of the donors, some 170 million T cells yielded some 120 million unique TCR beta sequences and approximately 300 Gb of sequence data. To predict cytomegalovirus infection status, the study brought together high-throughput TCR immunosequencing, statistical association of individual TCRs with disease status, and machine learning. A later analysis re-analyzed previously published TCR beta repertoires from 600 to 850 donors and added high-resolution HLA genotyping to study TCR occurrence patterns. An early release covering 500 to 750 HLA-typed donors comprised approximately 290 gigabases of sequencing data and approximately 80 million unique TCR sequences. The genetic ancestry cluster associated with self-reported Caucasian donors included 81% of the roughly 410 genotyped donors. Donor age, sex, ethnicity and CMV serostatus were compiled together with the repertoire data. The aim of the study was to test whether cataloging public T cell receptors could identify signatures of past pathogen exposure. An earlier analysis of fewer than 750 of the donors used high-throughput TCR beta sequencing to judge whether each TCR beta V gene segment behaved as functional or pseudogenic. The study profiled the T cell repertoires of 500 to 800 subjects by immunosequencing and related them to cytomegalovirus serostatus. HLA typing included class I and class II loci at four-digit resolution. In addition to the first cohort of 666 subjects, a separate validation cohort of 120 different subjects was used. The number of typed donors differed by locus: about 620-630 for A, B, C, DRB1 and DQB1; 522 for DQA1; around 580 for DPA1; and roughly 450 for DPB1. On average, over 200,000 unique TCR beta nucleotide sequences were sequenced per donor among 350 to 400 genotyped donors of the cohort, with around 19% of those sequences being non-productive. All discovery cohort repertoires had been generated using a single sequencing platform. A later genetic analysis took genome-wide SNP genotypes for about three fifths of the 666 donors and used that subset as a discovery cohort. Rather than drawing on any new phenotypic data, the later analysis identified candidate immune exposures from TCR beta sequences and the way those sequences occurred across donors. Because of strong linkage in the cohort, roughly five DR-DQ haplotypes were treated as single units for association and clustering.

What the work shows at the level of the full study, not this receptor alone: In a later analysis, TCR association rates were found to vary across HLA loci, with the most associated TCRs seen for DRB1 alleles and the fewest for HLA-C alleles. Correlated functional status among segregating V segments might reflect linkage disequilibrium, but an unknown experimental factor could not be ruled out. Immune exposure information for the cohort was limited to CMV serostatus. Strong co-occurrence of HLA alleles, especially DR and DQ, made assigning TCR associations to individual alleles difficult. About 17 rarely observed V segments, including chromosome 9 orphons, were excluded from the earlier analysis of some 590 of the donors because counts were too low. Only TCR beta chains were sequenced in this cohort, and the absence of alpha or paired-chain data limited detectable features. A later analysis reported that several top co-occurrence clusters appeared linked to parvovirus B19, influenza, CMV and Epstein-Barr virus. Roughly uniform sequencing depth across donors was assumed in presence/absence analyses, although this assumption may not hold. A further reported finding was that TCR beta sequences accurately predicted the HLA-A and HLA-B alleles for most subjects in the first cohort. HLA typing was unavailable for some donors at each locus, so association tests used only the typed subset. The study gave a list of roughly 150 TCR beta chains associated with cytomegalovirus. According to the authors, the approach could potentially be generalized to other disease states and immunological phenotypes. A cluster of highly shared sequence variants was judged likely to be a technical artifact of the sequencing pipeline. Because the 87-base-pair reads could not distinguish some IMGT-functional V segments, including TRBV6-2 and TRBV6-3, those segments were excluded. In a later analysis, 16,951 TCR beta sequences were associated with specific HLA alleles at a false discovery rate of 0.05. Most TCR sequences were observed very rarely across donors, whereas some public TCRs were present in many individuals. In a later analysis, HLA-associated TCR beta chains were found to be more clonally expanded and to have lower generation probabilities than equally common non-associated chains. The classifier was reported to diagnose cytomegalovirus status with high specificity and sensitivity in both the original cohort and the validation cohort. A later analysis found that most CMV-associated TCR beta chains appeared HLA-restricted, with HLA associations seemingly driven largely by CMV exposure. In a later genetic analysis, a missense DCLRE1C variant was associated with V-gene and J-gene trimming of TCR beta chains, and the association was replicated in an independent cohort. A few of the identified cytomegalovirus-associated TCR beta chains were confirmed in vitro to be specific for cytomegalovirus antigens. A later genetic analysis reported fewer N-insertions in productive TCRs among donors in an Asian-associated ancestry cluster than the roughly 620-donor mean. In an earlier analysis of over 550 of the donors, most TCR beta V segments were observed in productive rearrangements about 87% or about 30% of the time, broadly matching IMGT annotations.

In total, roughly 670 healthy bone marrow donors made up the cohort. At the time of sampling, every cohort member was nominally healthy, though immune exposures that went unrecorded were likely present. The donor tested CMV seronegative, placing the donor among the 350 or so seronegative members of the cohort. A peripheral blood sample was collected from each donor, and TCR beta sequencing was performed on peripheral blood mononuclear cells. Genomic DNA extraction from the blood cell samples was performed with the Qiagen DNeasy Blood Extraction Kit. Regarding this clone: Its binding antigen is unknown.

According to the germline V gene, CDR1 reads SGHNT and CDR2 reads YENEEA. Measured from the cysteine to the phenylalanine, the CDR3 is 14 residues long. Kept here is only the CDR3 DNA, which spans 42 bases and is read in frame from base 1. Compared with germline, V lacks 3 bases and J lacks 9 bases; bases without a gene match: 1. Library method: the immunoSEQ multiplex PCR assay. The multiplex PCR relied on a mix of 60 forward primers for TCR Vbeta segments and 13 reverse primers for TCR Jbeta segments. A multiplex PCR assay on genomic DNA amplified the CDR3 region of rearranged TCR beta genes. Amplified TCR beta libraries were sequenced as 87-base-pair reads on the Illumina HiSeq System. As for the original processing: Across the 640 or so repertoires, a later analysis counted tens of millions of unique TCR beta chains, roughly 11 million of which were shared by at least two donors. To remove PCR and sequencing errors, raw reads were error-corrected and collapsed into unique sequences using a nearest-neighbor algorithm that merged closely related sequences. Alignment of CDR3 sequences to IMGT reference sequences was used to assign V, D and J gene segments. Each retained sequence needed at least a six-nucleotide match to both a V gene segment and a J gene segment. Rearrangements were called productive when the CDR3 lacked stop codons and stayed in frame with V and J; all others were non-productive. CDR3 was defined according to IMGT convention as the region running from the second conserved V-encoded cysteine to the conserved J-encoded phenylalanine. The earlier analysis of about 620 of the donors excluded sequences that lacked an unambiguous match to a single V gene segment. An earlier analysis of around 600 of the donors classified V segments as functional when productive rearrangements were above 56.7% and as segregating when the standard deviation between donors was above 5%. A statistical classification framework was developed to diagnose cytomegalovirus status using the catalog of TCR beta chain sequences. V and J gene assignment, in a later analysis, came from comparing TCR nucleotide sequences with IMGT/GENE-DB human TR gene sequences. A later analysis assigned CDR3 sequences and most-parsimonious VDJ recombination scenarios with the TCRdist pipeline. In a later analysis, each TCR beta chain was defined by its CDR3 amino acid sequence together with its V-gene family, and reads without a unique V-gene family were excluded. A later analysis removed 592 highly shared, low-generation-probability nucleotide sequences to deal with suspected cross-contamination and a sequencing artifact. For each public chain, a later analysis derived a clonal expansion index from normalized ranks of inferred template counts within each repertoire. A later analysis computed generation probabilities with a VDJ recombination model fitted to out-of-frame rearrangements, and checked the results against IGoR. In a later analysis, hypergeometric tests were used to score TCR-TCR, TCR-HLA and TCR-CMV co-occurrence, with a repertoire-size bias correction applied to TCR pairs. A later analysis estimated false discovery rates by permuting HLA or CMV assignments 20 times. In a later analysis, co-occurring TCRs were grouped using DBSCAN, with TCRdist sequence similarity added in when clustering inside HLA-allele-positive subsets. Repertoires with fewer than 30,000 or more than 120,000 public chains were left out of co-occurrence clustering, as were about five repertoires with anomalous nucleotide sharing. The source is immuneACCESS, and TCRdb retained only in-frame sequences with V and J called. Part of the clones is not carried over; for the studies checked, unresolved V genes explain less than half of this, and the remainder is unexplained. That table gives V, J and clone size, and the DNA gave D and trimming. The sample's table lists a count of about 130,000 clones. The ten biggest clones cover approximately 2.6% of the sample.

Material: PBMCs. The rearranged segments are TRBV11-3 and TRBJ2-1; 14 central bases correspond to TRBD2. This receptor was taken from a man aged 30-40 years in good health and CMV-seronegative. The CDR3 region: CASSFGLAGGEQFF. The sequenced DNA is TGTGCCAGCAGCTTCGGACTAGCGGGAGGTGAGCAGTTCTTC. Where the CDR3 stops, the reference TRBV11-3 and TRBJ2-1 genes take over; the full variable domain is EAGVVQSPRYKIIEKKQPVAFWCNPISGHNTLYWYLQNLGQGPELLIRYENEEAVDDSQLPKDRFSAERLKGVDSTLKIQPAELGDSAVYLCASSFGLAGGEQFFGPGTRLTVL.